The rows below give T cell receptor beta chains drawn from one sample of a study of T-cell reconstitution after alpha-beta-depleted transplantation in children. Using its own MiXCR run on the PCR reads, TCRdb lists one record per CDR3 protein. The profile shows roughly 500,000 distinct CDR3 sequences, 12% of them singletons. Sequencing used PBMCs from the stem cell graft donor, obtained from the stem cell graft. Receptors originate from a human donor who donated a stem cell graft to a child with combined immunodeficiency. CDR3s include the opening cysteine and the closing phenylalanine or tryptophan. A D gene is named only where the DNA matches it firmly. Clone size appears in some rows only: once, few, many, or a class for an expanded clone.

d_gene: TRBD2
abundance: -
v_gene: TRBV5-1
j_gene: TRBJ2-5
CDR3nt: TGCGCCAGCTGGGGACTAGCGGGACTCCAAGAGACCCAGTACTTC
CDR3aa: CASWGLAGLQETQYF

d_gene: TRBD1
abundance: few
v_gene: TRBV11-2
j_gene: TRBJ2-1
CDR3nt: TGTGCCAGCAGATGGAGGCCGGGACAGGCCGACAATGAGCAGTTCTTC
CDR3aa: CASRWRPGQADNEQFF

d_gene: TRBD2
abundance: -
v_gene: TRBV7-9
j_gene: TRBJ2-5
CDR3nt: TGTGCCAGCAGCTTAGAGGGGACTAGCGAAGAGACCCAGTACTTC
CDR3aa: CASSLEGTSEETQYF

d_gene: -
abundance: -
v_gene: TRBV12-3/TRBV12-4
j_gene: TRBJ1-6
CDR3nt: TGTGCCAGCAGCACATACGCTGGGGCAAATTCACCCCTCCACTTT
CDR3aa: CASSTYAGANSPLHF

d_gene: TRBD1
abundance: few
v_gene: TRBV10-2
j_gene: TRBJ2-4
CDR3nt: TGCGCCAGCAGTTACCGGGACAGGGAGCCCCGGGACTTC
CDR3aa: CASSYRDREPRDF

d_gene: TRBD2
abundance: once
v_gene: TRBV28
j_gene: TRBJ2-7
CDR3nt: TGTGCCAGCAGTCGGTATAGCGGGGGGACCTACGAGCAGTACTTC
CDR3aa: CASSRYSGGTYEQYF

d_gene: -
abundance: many
v_gene: TRBV6-2/TRBV6-3
j_gene: TRBJ2-2
CDR3nt: TGTGCCAGCAGTTGGGTTAGTAGCACCGGGGAGCTGTTTTTT
CDR3aa: CASSWVSSTGELFF

d_gene: -
abundance: -
v_gene: TRBV5-5
j_gene: TRBJ1-1
CDR3nt: TGTGCCAGCAGCTTGCTTGGGACGCCGAACACTGAAGCTTTCTTT
CDR3aa: CASSLLGTPNTEAFF

d_gene: -
abundance: many
v_gene: TRBV13
j_gene: TRBJ1-3
CDR3nt: TGTGCCAGCAGCTTAGAGGCGCCTGGAAACACCATATATTTT
CDR3aa: CASSLEAPGNTIYF

d_gene: -
abundance: -
v_gene: TRBV9
j_gene: TRBJ2-7
CDR3nt: TGTGACAGCAGCCCAGAGGACGCCGTAACCATCTACGAGCAGTACTTC
CDR3aa: CDSSPEDAVTIYEQYF

d_gene: -
abundance: many
v_gene: TRBV27
j_gene: TRBJ1-5
CDR3nt: TGTGCCAGCAGTGTGGAGGGAGGTAGCAATCAGCCCCAGCATTTT
CDR3aa: CASSVEGGSNQPQHF

d_gene: -
abundance: many
v_gene: TRBV9
j_gene: TRBJ2-2
CDR3nt: TGTGCCAGCAGCGTACCCGGGGAGCTGTTTTTT
CDR3aa: CASSVPGELFF

d_gene: -
abundance: -
v_gene: TRBV5-1
j_gene: TRBJ2-5
CDR3nt: TGCGCCAGCAGCTTGTTGTACCGGGGGCAGGAGACCCAGTACTTC
CDR3aa: CASSLLYRGQETQYF

d_gene: -
abundance: -
v_gene: TRBV5-1
j_gene: TRBJ2-2
CDR3nt: TGCGCCAGCAGCTTAACCAGGGTGAACACCGGGGAGCTGTTTTTT
CDR3aa: CASSLTRVNTGELFF

d_gene: -
abundance: -
v_gene: TRBV7-2
j_gene: TRBJ1-1
CDR3nt: TGTGCCAGCAGCTTATCTAACAGGCTGAACACTGAAGCTTTCTTT
CDR3aa: CASSLSNRLNTEAFF

d_gene: TRBD1
abundance: many
v_gene: TRBV5-5
j_gene: TRBJ2-3
CDR3nt: TGTGCCAGCAGCATCCGGGGACAGCGCACAGATACGCAGTATTTT
CDR3aa: CASSIRGQRTDTQYF

d_gene: -
abundance: -
v_gene: TRBV19
j_gene: TRBJ1-1
CDR3nt: TGTGCCAGTAAGGAGGGGACTGAAGCTTTCTTT
CDR3aa: CASKEGTEAFF

d_gene: -
abundance: many
v_gene: TRBV24-1
j_gene: TRBJ2-7
CDR3nt: TGTGCCACCAGTGCGGCGGGACGGAAAATCTACTTC
CDR3aa: CATSAAGRKIYF

d_gene: TRBD1
abundance: few
v_gene: TRBV15
j_gene: TRBJ2-5
CDR3nt: TGTGCCACCAGCAGAGGGACAGGGGGCGAGACCCAGTACTTC
CDR3aa: CATSRGTGGETQYF

d_gene: TRBD2
abundance: few
v_gene: TRBV5-4
j_gene: TRBJ2-1
CDR3nt: TGTGCCAGCAGCTCCGCCATAGCCGCCGGGACTAGCGCGGGGTTGACTCATTACAATGAGCAGTTCTTC
CDR3aa: CASSSAIAAGTSAGLTHYNEQFF

d_gene: -
abundance: few
v_gene: TRBV5-1
j_gene: TRBJ2-3
CDR3nt: TGCGCCAGCAGCCTGGGGGGGTCCACAGGGACCGCAACAGATACGCAGTATTTT
CDR3aa: CASSLGGSTGTATDTQYF

d_gene: -
abundance: many
v_gene: TRBV4-2
j_gene: TRBJ2-3
CDR3nt: TGTGCCAGCAGCCAAGGTGCTACCACAGATACGCAGTATTTT
CDR3aa: CASSQGATTDTQYF

d_gene: TRBD2
abundance: -
v_gene: TRBV20-1
j_gene: TRBJ2-7
CDR3nt: TGCAGTGCTAGCAGCCCGGGGAGGGTTTACGAGCAGTACTTC
CDR3aa: CSASSPGRVYEQYF

d_gene: TRBD2
abundance: few
v_gene: TRBV5-8
j_gene: TRBJ2-1
CDR3nt: TGTGCCAGCAGCACGGGACTAGCGGACAATGAGCAGTTCTTC
CDR3aa: CASSTGLADNEQFF

d_gene: -
abundance: few
v_gene: TRBV5-6
j_gene: TRBJ2-3
CDR3nt: TGTGCCAGCAGCTTGGGCCAAGAAGGTATTACGCAGTATTTT
CDR3aa: CASSLGQEGITQYF

d_gene: TRBD2
abundance: many
v_gene: TRBV12-3/TRBV12-4
j_gene: TRBJ2-7
CDR3nt: TGTGCCAGCAGTGCGGGGGGAAGCTCCTACGAGCAGTACTTC
CDR3aa: CASSAGGSSYEQYF

d_gene: -
abundance: -
v_gene: TRBV28
j_gene: TRBJ1-4
CDR3nt: TGTGCCAGCAGCTCCCCGGGGCGGGCTGCAACTAATGAAAAACTGTTTTTT
CDR3aa: CASSSPGRAATNEKLFF

d_gene: -
abundance: many
v_gene: TRBV6-2/TRBV6-3
j_gene: TRBJ2-7
CDR3nt: TGTGCCAGCAGTTACGGACAGTCAAGCCACGAGCAGTACTTC
CDR3aa: CASSYGQSSHEQYF

d_gene: -
abundance: many
v_gene: TRBV12-3/TRBV12-4
j_gene: TRBJ2-3
CDR3nt: TGTGCCAGCAGTCCCGGGGCACTGGATACGCAGTATTTT
CDR3aa: CASSPGALDTQYF

d_gene: -
abundance: -
v_gene: TRBV5-1
j_gene: TRBJ1-2
CDR3nt: TGCGCCAGCAGCCTCTTCCTCAGGACGAATGGCTACACCTTC
CDR3aa: CASSLFLRTNGYTF

d_gene: -
abundance: -
v_gene: TRBV5-1
j_gene: TRBJ2-1
CDR3nt: TGCGCCAGCAGCTGGAGTGGACAGGTCAGCGGGTCCTACAATGAGCAGTTCTTC
CDR3aa: CASSWSGQVSGSYNEQFF

d_gene: -
abundance: -
v_gene: TRBV7-2
j_gene: TRBJ2-7
CDR3nt: TGTGCCAGCAGCCGCCGGACAGAAGCCTACGAGCAGTACTTC
CDR3aa: CASSRRTEAYEQYF

d_gene: -
abundance: many
v_gene: TRBV12-3/TRBV12-4
j_gene: TRBJ1-2
CDR3nt: TGTGCCAGCAGTTCCTTAGGGGCCTATGGCTACACCTTC
CDR3aa: CASSSLGAYGYTF

d_gene: -
abundance: few
v_gene: TRBV5-4
j_gene: TRBJ2-7
CDR3nt: TGTGCCAGCAGCTTGGTGGGTAGGGCACGCACCTACGAGCAGTACTTC
CDR3aa: CASSLVGRARTYEQYF

d_gene: TRBD1
abundance: -
v_gene: TRBV7-9
j_gene: TRBJ2-1
CDR3nt: TGTGCCAGCAGCTCCCCGGACAGGGAGTTGGGTGAGCAGTTCTTC
CDR3aa: CASSSPDRELGEQFF

d_gene: -
abundance: many
v_gene: TRBV12-3/TRBV12-4
j_gene: TRBJ1-2
CDR3nt: TGTGCCAGCAGCCTTCTTGATCGATTTTATTATGGCTACACCTTC
CDR3aa: CASSLLDRFYYGYTF

d_gene: TRBD1
abundance: few
v_gene: TRBV7-2
j_gene: TRBJ2-7
CDR3nt: TGTGCCAGCACCTGGGACAGATACTACGAGCAGTACTTC
CDR3aa: CASTWDRYYEQYF

d_gene: -
abundance: many
v_gene: TRBV4-2
j_gene: TRBJ2-1
CDR3nt: TGTGCCAGCAGCCGCCGACTAGTCGGGGATGAGCAGTTCTTC
CDR3aa: CASSRRLVGDEQFF

d_gene: TRBD2
abundance: many
v_gene: TRBV29-1
j_gene: TRBJ2-1
CDR3nt: TGCAGCGTTGAAGATTTGGGCAGCGGGGCGGAGCAGTTCTTC
CDR3aa: CSVEDLGSGAEQFF

d_gene: -
abundance: -
v_gene: TRBV20-1
j_gene: TRBJ2-5
CDR3nt: TGCAGTGCTATCGATTTTAGCGTCCTGCAAGAGACCCAGTACTTC
CDR3aa: CSAIDFSVLQETQYF

d_gene: TRBD1
abundance: few
v_gene: TRBV6-5
j_gene: TRBJ2-3
CDR3nt: TGTGCCTCTAAACGGTGGCAGGGGGAAGCAGATACGCAGTATTTT
CDR3aa: CASKRWQGEADTQYF

d_gene: -
abundance: once
v_gene: TRBV15
j_gene: TRBJ1-5
CDR3nt: TGTGCCACCAGTCTGGGGATTAGCAATCAGCCCCAGCATTTT
CDR3aa: CATSLGISNQPQHF

d_gene: -
abundance: -
v_gene: TRBV2
j_gene: TRBJ2-3
CDR3nt: TGTGCCAGCAGCCAACCCGACAGTTATACGCAGTATTTT
CDR3aa: CASSQPDSYTQYF

d_gene: -
abundance: few
v_gene: TRBV7-9
j_gene: TRBJ2-7
CDR3nt: TGTGCCAGCAGCAACTCTCTGTCCTACGAGCAGTACTTC
CDR3aa: CASSNSLSYEQYF

d_gene: -
abundance: many
v_gene: TRBV24-1
j_gene: TRBJ2-1
CDR3nt: TGTGCCACCAGTGATTTACAGGGAGTGAATGAGCAGTTCTTC
CDR3aa: CATSDLQGVNEQFF

d_gene: -
abundance: many
v_gene: TRBV13
j_gene: TRBJ2-7
CDR3nt: TGTGCCAGCAGCTCCCCTTTGAAACCGGGCGAGCAGTACTTC
CDR3aa: CASSSPLKPGEQYF

d_gene: TRBD2
abundance: -
v_gene: TRBV10-3
j_gene: TRBJ2-2
CDR3nt: TGTGCCATCAGTGAGGCTAGCGGATCCCGGGAGCTGTTTTTT
CDR3aa: CAISEASGSRELFF

d_gene: -
abundance: few
v_gene: TRBV5-6
j_gene: TRBJ1-2
CDR3nt: TGTGCCAGCAGCTTGATAACAGGGAACTATGGCTACACCTTC
CDR3aa: CASSLITGNYGYTF

d_gene: TRBD1
abundance: many
v_gene: TRBV6-1
j_gene: TRBJ2-2
CDR3nt: TGTGCCAGCAGCCAGGACAGGCCGAACACCGGGGAGCTGTTTTTT
CDR3aa: CASSQDRPNTGELFF

d_gene: -
abundance: -
v_gene: TRBV7-2
j_gene: TRBJ2-7
CDR3nt: TGTGCCAGCAGCTTAAATCCCGGGAAGGGGCAGTACTTC
CDR3aa: CASSLNPGKGQYF

d_gene: -
abundance: many
v_gene: TRBV29-1
j_gene: TRBJ2-3
CDR3nt: -
CDR3aa: CSVGDGSSEYF

d_gene: -
abundance: many
v_gene: TRBV6-2/TRBV6-3
j_gene: TRBJ2-1
CDR3nt: TGTGCCAGCAGTGACGGACGGGGATACAATGAGCAGTTCTTC
CDR3aa: CASSDGRGYNEQFF

d_gene: TRBD1
abundance: -
v_gene: TRBV12-3/TRBV12-4
j_gene: TRBJ1-1
CDR3nt: TGTGCCAGCAGTTGGGACAGGGGTTTGAACACTGAAGCTTTCTTT
CDR3aa: CASSWDRGLNTEAFF

d_gene: -
abundance: -
v_gene: TRBV6-2/TRBV6-3
j_gene: TRBJ1-1
CDR3nt: TGTGCCAGCAGTTACTCGATGAAGGGTCAAATCACTGAAGCTTTCTTT
CDR3aa: CASSYSMKGQITEAFF

d_gene: TRBD2
abundance: -
v_gene: TRBV11-3
j_gene: TRBJ2-1
CDR3nt: TGTGCCAGCAGCCCAGGACTAGCGGGACTTAGGATCAATGAGCAGTTCTTC
CDR3aa: CASSPGLAGLRINEQFF

d_gene: -
abundance: -
v_gene: TRBV6-1
j_gene: TRBJ1-3
CDR3nt: TGTGCCAGCAAAGGGACGGCGACCTCTGGAAACACCATATATTTT
CDR3aa: CASKGTATSGNTIYF

d_gene: -
abundance: many
v_gene: TRBV20-1
j_gene: TRBJ2-3
CDR3nt: TGCAGTGCTAGACCCCCGGGGATTTCCGATACGCAGTATTTT
CDR3aa: CSARPPGISDTQYF

d_gene: TRBD1
abundance: -
v_gene: TRBV20-1
j_gene: TRBJ1-4
CDR3nt: TGCAGTGCGGCCCGGACAGGGTGGAATGAAAAACTGTTTTTT
CDR3aa: CSAARTGWNEKLFF

d_gene: -
abundance: -
v_gene: TRBV9
j_gene: TRBJ2-6
CDR3nt: TGTGCCAGCAGCCCCTGGGGCAGGGGAGGGCCCAACGTCCTGACTTTC
CDR3aa: CASSPWGRGGPNVLTF

d_gene: -
abundance: many
v_gene: TRBV11-2
j_gene: TRBJ2-1
CDR3nt: TGTGCCAGCAGCTGGTCGACAGGAGGCAATGAGCAGTTCTTC
CDR3aa: CASSWSTGGNEQFF